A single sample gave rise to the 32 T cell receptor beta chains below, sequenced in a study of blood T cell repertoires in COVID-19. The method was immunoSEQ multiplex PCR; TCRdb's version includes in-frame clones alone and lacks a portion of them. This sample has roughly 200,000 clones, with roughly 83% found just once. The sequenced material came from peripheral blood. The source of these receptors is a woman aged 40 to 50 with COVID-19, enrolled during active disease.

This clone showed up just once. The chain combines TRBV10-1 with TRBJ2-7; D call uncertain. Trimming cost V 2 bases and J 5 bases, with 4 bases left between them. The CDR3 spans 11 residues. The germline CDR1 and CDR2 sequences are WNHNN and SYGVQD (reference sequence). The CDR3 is CASSETHEQYF. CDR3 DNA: TGCGCCAGCAGTGAGACACACGAGCAGTACTTC.

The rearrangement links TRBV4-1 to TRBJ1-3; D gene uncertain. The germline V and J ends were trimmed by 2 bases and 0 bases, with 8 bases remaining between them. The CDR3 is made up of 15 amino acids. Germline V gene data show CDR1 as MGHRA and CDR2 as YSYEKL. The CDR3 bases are TGCGCCAGCAGCCAACCAGGCAACTCTGGAAACACCATATATTTT. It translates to CASSQPGNSGNTIYF.

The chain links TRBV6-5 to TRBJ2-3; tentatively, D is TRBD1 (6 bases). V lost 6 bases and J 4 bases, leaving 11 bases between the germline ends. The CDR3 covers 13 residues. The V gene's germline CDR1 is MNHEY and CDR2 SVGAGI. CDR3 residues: CASRRGGPDTQYF. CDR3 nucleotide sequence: TGTGCCAGCAGGAGAGGGGGACCAGATACGCAGTATTTT.

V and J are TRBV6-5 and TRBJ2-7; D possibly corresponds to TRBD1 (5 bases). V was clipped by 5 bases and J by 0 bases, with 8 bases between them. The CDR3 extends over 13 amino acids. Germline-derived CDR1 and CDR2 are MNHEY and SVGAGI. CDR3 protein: CASSRQSSYEQYF. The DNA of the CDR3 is TGTGCCAGCAGTAGACAGAGCTCCTACGAGCAGTACTTC.

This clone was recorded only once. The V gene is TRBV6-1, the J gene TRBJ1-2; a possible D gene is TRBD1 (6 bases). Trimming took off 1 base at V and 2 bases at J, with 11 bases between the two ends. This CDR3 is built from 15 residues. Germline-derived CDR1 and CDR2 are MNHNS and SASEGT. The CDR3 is CASSEDTGWNYGYTF. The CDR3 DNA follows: TGTGCCAGCAGTGAAGACACAGGGTGGAACTATGGCTACACCTTC.

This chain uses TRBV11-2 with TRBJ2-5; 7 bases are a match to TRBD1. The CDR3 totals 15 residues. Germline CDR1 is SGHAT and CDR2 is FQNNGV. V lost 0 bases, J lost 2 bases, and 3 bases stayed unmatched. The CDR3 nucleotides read TGTGCCAGCAGCTTAGATGGGGACAGTCAAGAGACCCAGTACTTC. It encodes CASSLDGDSQETQYF.

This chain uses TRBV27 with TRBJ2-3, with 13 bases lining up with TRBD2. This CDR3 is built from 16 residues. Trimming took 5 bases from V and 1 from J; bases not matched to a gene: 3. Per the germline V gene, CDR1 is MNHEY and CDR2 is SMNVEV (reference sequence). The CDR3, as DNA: TGTGCCAGCAGTCCAGGGACTAGCGGGGGCACAGATACGCAGTATTTT. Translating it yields CASSPGTSGGTDTQYF.

CDR3 in amino acids: CASGQYHSYEQYF. As DNA, the CDR3 is TGCGCCAGCGGGCAGTACCACTCCTACGAGCAGTACTTC. The genes are TRBV10-2 and TRBJ2-7; the D is unclear. The CDR3 is made up of 13 amino acids. The V gene lost 8 bases and the J gene lost 0 bases, with 11 bases spanning the gap. CDR1 and CDR2 (germline): WSHSY, SAAADI.

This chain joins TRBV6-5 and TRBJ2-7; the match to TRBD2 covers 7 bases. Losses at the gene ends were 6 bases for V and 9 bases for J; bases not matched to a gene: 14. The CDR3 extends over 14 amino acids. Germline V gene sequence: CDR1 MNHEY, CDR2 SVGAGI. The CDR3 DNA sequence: TGTGCCAGCAGACCTAGCGGAAACCCAGAGGGGCAGTACTTC. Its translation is CASRPSGNPEGQYF.

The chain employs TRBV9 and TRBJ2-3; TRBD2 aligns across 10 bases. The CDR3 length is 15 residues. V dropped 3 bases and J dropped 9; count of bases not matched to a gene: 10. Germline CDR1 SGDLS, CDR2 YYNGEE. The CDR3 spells CASSGTSGTGRTQYF. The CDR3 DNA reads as TGTGCCAGCAGCGGGACTAGCGGTACAGGGAGGACGCAGTATTTT.

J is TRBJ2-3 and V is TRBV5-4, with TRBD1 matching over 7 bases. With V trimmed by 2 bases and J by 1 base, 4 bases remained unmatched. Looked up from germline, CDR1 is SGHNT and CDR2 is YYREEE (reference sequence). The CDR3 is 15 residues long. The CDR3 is CASSFPTGGTDTQYF. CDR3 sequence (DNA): TGTGCCAGCAGCTTTCCCACAGGGGGCACAGATACGCAGTATTTT.

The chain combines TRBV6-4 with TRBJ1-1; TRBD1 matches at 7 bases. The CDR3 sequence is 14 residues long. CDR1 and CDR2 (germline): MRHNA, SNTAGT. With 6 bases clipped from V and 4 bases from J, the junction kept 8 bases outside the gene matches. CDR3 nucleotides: TGTGCCAGCAGGGACAGGAGCTGGAGCACTGAAGCTTTCTTT. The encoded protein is CASRDRSWSTEAFF.

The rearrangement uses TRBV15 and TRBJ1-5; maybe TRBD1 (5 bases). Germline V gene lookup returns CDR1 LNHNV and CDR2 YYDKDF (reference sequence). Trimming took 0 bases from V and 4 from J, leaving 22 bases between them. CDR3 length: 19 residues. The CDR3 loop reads CATSRDGWETGLPNQPQHF. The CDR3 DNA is TGTGCCACCAGCAGAGATGGGTGGGAAACAGGCCTCCCGAATCAGCCCCAGCATTTT.

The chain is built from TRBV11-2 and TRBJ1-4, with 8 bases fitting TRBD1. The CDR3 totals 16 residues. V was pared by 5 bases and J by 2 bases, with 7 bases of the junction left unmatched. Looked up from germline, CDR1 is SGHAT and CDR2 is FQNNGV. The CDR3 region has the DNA TGTGCCAGCAGCGGAAGGGGGGACAGGACTAATGAAAAACTGTTTTTT. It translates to CASSGRGDRTNEKLFF.

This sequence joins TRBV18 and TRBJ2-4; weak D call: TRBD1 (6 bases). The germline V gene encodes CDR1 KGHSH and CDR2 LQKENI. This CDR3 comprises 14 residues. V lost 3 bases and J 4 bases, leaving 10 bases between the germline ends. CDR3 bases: TGTGCCAGCTCACCGGGCCAGGGGAAAAACATTCAGTACTTC. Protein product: CASSPGQGKNIQYF.

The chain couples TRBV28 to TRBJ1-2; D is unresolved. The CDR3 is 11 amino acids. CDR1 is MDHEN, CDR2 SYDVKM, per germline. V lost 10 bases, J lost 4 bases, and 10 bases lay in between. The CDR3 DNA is TGTGCCACCCAACAGATCTATGGCTACACCTTC. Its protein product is CATQQIYGYTF.

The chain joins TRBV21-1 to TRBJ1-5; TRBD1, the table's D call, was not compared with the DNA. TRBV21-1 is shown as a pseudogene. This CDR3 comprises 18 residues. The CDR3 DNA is TGTGCCAGCAGCAACCTTATGGACAGGGGGGGGTGCGATCAGCCCCAGCATTTT. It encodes CASSNLMDRGGCDQPQHF.

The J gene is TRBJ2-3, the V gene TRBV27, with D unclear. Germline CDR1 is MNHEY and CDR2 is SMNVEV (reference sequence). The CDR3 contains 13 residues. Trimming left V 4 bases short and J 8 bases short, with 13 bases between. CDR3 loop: CASSSDIPSTQYF. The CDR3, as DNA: TGTGCCAGCAGTTCAGACATCCCCAGTACGCAGTATTTT.

This chain's CDR3 is CAISETGVNTEAFF. DNA of the CDR3: TGTGCCATCAGTGAAACCGGGGTGAACACTGAAGCTTTCTTT. The chain combines TRBV10-3 with TRBJ1-1; no clear D gene. The CDR3 sequence is 14 residues long. The germline gives CDR1 ENHRY, CDR2 SYGVKD. V was trimmed by 3 bases and J by 0 bases, leaving 8 bases between them.

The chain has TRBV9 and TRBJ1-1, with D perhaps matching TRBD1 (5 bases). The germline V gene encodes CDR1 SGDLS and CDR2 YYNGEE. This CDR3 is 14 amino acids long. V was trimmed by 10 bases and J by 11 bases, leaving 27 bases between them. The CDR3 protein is CALLAVAGPALAFF. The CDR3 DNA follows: TGTGCCCTACTCGCGGTAGCAGGGCCGGCCCTGGCTTTCTTT.

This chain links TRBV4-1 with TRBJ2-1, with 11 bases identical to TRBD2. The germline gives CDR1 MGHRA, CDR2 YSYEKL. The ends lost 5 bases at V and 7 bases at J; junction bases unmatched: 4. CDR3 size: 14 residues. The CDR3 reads CASSKLAGANEQFF. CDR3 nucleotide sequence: TGCGCCAGCAGCAAACTAGCGGGAGCTAATGAGCAGTTCTTC.

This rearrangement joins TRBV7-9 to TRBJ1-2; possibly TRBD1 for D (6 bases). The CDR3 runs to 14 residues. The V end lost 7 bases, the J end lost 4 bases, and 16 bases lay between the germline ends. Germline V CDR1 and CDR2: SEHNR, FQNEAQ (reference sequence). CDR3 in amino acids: CASIRGADSYGYTF. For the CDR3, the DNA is TGTGCCAGCATCCGGGGGGCGGACAGCTATGGCTACACCTTC.

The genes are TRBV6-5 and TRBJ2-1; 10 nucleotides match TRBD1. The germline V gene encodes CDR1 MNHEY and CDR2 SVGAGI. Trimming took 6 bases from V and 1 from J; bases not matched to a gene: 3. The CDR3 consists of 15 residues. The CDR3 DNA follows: TGTGCCAGCAGAAAGGACAGGGGGTCCTACAATGAGCAGTTCTTC. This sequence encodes CASRKDRGSYNEQFF.

DNA of the CDR3: TGCGCCAGCGGACTCTCGAACACCGGGGAGCTGTTTTTT. This gives the protein CASGLSNTGELFF. The genes are TRBV5-1 and TRBJ2-2; D is possibly TRBD2 (5 bases). Germline V gene lookup returns CDR1 SGHRS and CDR2 YFSETQ. This CDR3 has 13 residues. Trimming removed 7 bases at V and 0 bases at J, with 7 bases between.

CDR3 amino acids: CASRVSAGGGYGYTF. CDR3 sequence (DNA): TGTGCCAGCAGAGTCTCCGCAGGGGGCGGCTATGGCTACACCTTC. V usage is TRBV6-5 and J usage is TRBJ1-2, with 8 bases fitting TRBD1. The CDR3 contains 15 residues. Germline V lookup: CDR1 MNHEY, CDR2 SVGAGI. Germline trimming cut 6 bases from V and 4 bases from J; bases unmatched to any gene: 10.

The CDR3: CASSQESPTTWRASMNTQYF. The CDR3 DNA is TGCGCCAGCAGCCAAGAGAGCCCTACCACTTGGAGGGCCTCGATGAATACGCAGTATTTT. The chain uses TRBV4-1 and TRBJ2-3; D might be TRBD2 (6 bases). The CDR3 has 20 residues. V shed 0 bases and J shed 7 bases, with 29 bases lying between them. Germline CDR1 MGHRA, CDR2 YSYEKL.

CDR3 amino acids: CATSRSAGNQENTIYF. In DNA form, the CDR3 reads TGTGCCACCTCCCGGTCGGCAGGGAACCAAGAAAACACCATATATTTT. The rearrangement joins TRBV9 to TRBJ1-3; D possibly corresponds to TRBD1 (5 bases). The germline gives CDR1 SGDLS, CDR2 YYNGEE. CDR3 size: 16 residues. V lost 9 bases to trimming and J lost 6 bases, with 25 bases between them. Full variable domain (missing parts from reference TRBV9 and TRBJ1-3): DSGVTQTPKHLITATGQRVTLRCSPRSGDLSVYWYQQSLDQGLQFLIQYYNGEERAKGNILERFSAQQFPDLHSELNLSSLELGDSALYFCATSRSAGNQENTIYFGEGSWLTVV.

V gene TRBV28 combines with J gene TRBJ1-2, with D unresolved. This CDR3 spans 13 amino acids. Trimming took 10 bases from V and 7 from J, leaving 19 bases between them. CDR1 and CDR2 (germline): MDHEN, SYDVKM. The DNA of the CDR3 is TGTGCCATCACCTGGCCCCAGGAGGTTGGCTACACCTTC. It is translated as CAITWPQEVGYTF.

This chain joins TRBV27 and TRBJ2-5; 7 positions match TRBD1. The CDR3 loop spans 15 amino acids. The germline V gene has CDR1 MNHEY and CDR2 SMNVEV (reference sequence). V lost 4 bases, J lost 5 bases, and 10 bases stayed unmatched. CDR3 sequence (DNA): TGTGCCAGCAGTTCCCGACAGGGTTGGAGCGAGACCCAGTACTTC. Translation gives CASSSRQGWSETQYF.

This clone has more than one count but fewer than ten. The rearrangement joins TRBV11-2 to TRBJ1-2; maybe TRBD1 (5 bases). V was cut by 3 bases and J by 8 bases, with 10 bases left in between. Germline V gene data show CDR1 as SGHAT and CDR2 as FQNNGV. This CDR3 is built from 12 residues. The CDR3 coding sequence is TGTGCCAGCAGCTTCGGGGGAGGGGGCTACACCTTC. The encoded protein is CASSFGGGGYTF.

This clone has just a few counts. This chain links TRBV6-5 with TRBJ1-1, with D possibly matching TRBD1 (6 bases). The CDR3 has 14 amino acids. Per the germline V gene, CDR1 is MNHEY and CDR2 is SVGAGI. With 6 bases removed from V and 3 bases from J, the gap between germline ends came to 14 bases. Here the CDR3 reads CASSPGTYHTEAFF. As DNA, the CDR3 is TGTGCCAGCAGCCCCGGGACATACCACACTGAAGCTTTCTTT.

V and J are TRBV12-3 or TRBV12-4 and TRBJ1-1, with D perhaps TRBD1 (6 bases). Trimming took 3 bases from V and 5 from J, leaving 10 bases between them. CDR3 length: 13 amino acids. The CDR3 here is CASSFPGDTEAFF. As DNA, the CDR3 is TGTGCCAGCAGTTTTCCAGGGGATACTGAAGCTTTCTTT.